The clone carrying this T cell receptor beta chain was seen ten or more times. This record belongs to a study of T cells in Graves' hyperthyroidism and ophthalmopathy. The source material, RNA transcripts, was used to amplify TCR beta CDR3 regions. TCR CDR3 regions were first amplified by RT-PCR with HTBI primers. TCRdb reprocessed the multiplex PCR reads with MiXCR, giving one entry per CDR3 protein. The sample yields 500,000 or so distinct CDR3 sequences, 15% to 20% seen once. V was clipped by 2 bases and J by 4 bases, with 11 bases between them. Germline CDR1 is GTSNPN and CDR2 is SVGIG (reference sequence). The CDR3 spans 13 residues.

What was sequenced was blood. This TCR derives from a woman aged 25 to 45 with Graves' ophthalmopathy. This chain uses TRBV30 with TRBJ1-1; D might be TRBD1 (5 bases). CDR3 sequence: CAWSPGIFTEAFF. CDR3 DNA sequence: TGTGCCTGGAGTCCAGGGATCTTCACTGAAGCTTTCTTT.